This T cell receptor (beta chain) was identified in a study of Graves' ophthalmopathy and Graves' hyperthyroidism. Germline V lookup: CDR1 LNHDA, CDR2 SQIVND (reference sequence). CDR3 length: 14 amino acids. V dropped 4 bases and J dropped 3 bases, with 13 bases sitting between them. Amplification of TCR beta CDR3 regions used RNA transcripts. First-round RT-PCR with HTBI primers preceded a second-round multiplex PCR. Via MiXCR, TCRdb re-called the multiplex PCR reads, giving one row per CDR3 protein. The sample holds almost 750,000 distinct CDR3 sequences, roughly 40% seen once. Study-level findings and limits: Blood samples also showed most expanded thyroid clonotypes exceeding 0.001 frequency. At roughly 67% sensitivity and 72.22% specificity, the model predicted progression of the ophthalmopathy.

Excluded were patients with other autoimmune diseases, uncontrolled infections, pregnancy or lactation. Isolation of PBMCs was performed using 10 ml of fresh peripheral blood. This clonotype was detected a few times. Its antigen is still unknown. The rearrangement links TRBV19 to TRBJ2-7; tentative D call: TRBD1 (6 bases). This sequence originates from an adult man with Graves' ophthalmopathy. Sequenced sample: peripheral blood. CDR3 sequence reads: CASSTPGHNYEQYF. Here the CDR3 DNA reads TGTGCCAGTAGTACTCCGGGACACAACTACGAGCAGTACTTC.